The source of this T cell receptor beta chain is a study of identical twins. A few counts support this clonotype. V trimming: 8 bases; J trimming: 10 bases; junction bases outside the gene matches: 11. Germline V gene lookup returns CDR1 SGHRS and CDR2 YFSETQ. This CDR3 is 14 amino acids long. TCRdb processed the 5' RACE reads anew with MiXCR; each CDR3 protein has one entry. The sample includes approximately 210,000 distinct CDR3 sequences, about a sixth of them seen just once. In addition, the sample was reused for a study of T cells expressing NK-cell markers. This second study notes: The study found dominant NKG2C+ clonotypes at roughly 1.0-7.5% of CD8+ T cells in over five donors.

Sequencing used CD8+ T cells sorted from blood. This sequence originates from a woman younger than 30 in good health. V gene TRBV5-1 combines with J gene TRBJ1-6; 8 nucleotides agree with TRBD1. The CDR3 DNA is TGCGCCAGTACAAACGGGACAGGACGGTCACCCCTCCACTTT. Amino acids: CASTNGTGRSPLHF.